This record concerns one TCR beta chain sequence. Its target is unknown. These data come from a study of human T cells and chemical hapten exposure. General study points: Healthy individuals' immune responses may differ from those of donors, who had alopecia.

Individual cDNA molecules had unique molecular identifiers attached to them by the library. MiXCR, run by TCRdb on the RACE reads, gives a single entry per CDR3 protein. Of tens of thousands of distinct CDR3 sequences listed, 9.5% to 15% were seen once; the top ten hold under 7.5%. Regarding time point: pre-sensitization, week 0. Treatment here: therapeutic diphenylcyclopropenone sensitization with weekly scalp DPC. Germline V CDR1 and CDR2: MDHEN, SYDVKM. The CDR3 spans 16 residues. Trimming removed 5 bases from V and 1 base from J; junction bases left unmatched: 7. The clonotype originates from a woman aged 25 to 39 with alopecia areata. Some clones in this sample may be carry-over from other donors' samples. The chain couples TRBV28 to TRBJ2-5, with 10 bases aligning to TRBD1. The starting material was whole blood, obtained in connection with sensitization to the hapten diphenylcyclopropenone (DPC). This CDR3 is CASSLARTGGQETQYF. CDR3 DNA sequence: TGTGCCAGCAGTCTAGCCCGGACAGGGGGCCAAGAGACCCAGTACTTC.